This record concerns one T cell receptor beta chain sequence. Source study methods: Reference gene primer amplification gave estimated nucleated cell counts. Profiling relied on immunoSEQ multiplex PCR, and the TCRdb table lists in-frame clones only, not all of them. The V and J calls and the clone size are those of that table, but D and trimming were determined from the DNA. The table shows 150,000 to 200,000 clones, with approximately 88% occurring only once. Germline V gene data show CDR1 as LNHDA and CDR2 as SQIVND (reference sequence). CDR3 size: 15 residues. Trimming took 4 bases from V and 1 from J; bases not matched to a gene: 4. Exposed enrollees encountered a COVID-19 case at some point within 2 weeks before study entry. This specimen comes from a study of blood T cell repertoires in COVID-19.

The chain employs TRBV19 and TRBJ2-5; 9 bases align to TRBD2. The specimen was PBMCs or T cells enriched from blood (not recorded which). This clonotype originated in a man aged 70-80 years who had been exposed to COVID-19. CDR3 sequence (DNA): TGTGCCAGTAGTACTAGCGGGGCGATCCAAGAGACCCAGTACTTC. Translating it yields CASSTSGAIQETQYF. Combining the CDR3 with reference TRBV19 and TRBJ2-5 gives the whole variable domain DGGITQSPKYLFRKEGQNVTLSCEQNLNHDAMYWYRQDPGQGLRLIYYSQIVNDFQKGDIAEGYSVSREKKESFPLTVTSAQKNPTAFYLCASSTSGAIQETQYFGPGTRLLVL.